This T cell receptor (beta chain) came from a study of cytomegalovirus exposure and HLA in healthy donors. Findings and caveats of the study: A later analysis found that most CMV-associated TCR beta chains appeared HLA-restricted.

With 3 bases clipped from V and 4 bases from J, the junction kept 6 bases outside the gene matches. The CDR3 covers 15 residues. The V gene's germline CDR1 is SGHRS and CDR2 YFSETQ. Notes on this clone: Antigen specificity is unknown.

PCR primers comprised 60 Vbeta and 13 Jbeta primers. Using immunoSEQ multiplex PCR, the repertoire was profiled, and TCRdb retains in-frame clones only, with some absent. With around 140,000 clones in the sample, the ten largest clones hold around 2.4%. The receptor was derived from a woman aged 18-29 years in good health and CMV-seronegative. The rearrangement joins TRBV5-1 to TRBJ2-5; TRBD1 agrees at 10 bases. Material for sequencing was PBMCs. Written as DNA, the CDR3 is TGCGCCAGCAGCTCACCGGGACAGGGGTTAGAGACCCAGTACTTC. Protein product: CASSSPGQGLETQYF.